This T cell receptor (beta chain) is from a study of T cells in Graves' hyperthyroidism and ophthalmopathy. Findings and limits, study-wide: A model of 13 V-J features distinguished ophthalmopathy from stable hyperthyroidism. Blood also contained most expanded thyroid clonotypes above 0.001.

Reasons for excluding patients were uncontrolled infection, other autoimmune disease, pregnancy or lactation. For this clonotype: Its antigen is as yet unknown.

The TCR beta CDR3 regions underwent amplification using RNA transcripts as the source. The HTBI set primed first-round TCR CDR3 RT-PCR. From the multiplex PCR reads, TCRdb called clonotypes with MiXCR, one entry per CDR3 protein. Of 500,000 or so distinct CDR3 sequences in the sample, approximately 17% were seen once. V was shortened by 1 base and J by 5 bases, with 6 bases between the two germline ends. The CDR3 contains 12 residues. Germline values: CDR1 MNHNS, CDR2 SASEGT. The chain links TRBV6-1 to TRBJ2-7; unclear D gene. Sample: blood. The receptor's source is a woman aged 18 to 35 with Graves' ophthalmopathy. CDR3 sequence reads: CASSEVINEQYF. CDR3 sequence (DNA): TGTGCCAGCAGTGAAGTGATAAACGAGCAGTACTTC.